The sequence of this T cell receptor beta chain was determined in a study of CD8+ T cells in alopecia areata. In the study overall: Treated individuals took tofacitinib by mouth, 5 to 10 mg twice daily. Findings and limits, study-wide: Greater clonality was observed in lesional scalp samples, especially alopecia totalis/universalis, versus normal scalp.

Peripheral blood and lesional scalp punch biopsies were taken from alopecia areata patients. The authors sorted CD4+ and CD8+ T cells from PBMCs. As concerns this clone: Antigen unknown.

After isolation, RNA underwent reverse transcription to generate cDNA as the sequencing template. TCRdb's table, derived via immunoSEQ multiplex PCR, lists solely in-frame clones and lacks some. Counted here are approximately 66,000 clones, approximately 60% occurring once; the ten biggest clones make up roughly a sixth. CDR1 and CDR2 from the germline V gene are SGHRS and YFSETQ. This CDR3 has 15 residues. After removal of 4 bases from V and 7 bases from J, the junction contained 6 bases not matched to a gene. The J gene is TRBJ2-4, the V gene TRBV5-1, with TRBD2 matching 12 bases. The source of this sequence is a human donor with alopecia areata. The sequences come from CD8+ T cells sorted from blood, collected at week 0. CDR3 in DNA: TGCGCCAGCAGCCCACGACTAGCGGGAGAGAACATTCAGTACTTC. This codes for CASSPRLAGENIQYF.